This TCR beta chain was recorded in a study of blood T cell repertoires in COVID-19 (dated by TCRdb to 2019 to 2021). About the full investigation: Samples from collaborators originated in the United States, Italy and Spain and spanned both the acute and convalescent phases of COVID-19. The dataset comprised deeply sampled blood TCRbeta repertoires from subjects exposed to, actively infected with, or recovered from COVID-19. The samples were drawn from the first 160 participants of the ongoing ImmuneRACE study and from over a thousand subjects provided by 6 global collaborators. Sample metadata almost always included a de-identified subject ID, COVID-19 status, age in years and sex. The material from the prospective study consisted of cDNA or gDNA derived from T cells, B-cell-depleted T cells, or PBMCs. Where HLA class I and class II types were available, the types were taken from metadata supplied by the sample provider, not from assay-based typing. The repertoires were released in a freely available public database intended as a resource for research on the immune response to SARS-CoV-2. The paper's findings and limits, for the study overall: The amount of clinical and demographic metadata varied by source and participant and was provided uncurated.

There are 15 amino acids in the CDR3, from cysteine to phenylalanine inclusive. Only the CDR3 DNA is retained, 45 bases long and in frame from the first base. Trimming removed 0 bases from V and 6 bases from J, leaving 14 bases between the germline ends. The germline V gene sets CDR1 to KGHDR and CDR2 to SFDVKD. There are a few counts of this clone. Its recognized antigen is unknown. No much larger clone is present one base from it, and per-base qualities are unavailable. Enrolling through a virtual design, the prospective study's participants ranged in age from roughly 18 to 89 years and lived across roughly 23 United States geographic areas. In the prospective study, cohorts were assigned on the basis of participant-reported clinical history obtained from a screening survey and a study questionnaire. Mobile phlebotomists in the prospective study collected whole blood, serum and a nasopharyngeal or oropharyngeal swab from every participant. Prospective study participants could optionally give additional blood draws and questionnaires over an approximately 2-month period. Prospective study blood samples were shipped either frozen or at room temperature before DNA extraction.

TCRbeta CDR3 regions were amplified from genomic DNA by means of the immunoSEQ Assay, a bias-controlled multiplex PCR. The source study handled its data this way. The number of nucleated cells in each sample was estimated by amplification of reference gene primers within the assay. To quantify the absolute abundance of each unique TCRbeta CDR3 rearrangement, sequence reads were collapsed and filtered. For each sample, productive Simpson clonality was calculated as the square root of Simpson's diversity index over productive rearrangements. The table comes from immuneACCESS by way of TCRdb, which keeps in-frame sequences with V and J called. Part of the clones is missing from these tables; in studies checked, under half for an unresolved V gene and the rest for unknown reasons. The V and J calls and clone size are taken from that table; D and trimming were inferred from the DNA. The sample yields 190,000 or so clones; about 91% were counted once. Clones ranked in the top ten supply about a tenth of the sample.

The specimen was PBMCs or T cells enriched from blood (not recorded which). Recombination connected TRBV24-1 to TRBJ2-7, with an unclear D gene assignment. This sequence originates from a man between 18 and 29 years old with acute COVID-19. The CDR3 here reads CATSDLPWAVGEQYF. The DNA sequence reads TGTGCCACCAGTGATTTGCCGTGGGCAGTCGGCGAGCAGTACTTC.